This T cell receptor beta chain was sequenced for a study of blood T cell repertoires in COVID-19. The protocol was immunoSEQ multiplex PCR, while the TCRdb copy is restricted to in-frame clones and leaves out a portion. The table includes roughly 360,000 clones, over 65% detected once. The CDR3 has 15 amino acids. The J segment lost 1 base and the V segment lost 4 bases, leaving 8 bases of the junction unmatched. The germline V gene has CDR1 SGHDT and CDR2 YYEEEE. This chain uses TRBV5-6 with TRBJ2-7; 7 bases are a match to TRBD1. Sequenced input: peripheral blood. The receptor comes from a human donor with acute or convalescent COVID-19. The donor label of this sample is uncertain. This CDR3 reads CASSGNRGWSYEQYF. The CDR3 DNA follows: TGTGCCAGCAGCGGGAACAGGGGTTGGTCCTACGAGCAGTACTTC.